This TCR beta chain was identified in a study of control samples from healthy donors and cancer patients. Sequencing was performed with immunoSEQ multiplex PCR; in TCRdb, only in-frame clones are kept and a portion is missing. The table shows 35,000 to 50,000 clones, with around 87% occurring only once. Sequenced sample: PBMCs. This clonotype originated in a woman aged 55-70 years with lung cancer.

CDR3 coding DNA: TGTGCTAGTGGCCTGGGCCGCGAAAAAAAGACCGGCGCTGAAGCTTTCTTT. Protein product: CASGLGREKKTGAEAFF. The chain joins TRBV12-5 to TRBJ1-1; D unresolved. CDR1 and CDR2 from the germline V gene are LGHNT and FRNRAP. Trimming shortened V by 6 bases and J by 6 bases, and 26 bases separated the two germline ends. The CDR3 covers 17 residues.